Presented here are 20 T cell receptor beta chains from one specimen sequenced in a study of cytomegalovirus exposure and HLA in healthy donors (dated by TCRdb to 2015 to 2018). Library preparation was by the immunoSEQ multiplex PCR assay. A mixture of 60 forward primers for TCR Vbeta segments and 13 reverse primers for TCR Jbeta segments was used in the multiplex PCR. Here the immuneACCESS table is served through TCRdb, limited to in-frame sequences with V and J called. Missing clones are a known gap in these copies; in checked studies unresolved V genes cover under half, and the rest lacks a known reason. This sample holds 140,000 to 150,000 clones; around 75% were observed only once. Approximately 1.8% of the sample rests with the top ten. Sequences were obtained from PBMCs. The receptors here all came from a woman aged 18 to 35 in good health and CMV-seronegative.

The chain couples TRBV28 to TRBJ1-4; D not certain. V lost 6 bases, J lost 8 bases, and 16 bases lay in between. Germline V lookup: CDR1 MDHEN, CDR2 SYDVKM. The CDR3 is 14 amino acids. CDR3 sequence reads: CASSINPWSEKLFF. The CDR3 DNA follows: TGTGCCAGCAGCATAAACCCCTGGAGCGAAAAACTGTTTTTT. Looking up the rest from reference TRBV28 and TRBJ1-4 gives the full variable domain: DVKVTQSSRYLVKRTGEKVFLECVQDMDHENMFWYRQDPGLGLRLIYFSYDVKMKEKGDIPEGYSVSREKKERFSLILESASTNQTSMYLCASSINPWSEKLFFGSGTQLSVL.

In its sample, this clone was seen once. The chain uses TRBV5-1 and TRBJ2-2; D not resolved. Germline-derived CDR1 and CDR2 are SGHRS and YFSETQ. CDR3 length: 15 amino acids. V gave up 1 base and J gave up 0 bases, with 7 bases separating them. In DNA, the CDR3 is TGCGCCAGCAGCTTGCCCCAGGCGAACACCGGGGAGCTGTTTTTT. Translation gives CASSLPQANTGELFF.

In nucleotides, the CDR3 is TGTGCCAGCAGCGTAGGGGGAGGGGACTATGGCTACACCTTC. Residues: CASSVGGGDYGYTF. The rearrangement joins TRBV9 to TRBJ1-2; perhaps TRBD1 as D (5 bases). The CDR3 spans 14 residues. Trimming stripped 0 bases from V and 3 bases from J, with 9 bases between. Looked up from germline, CDR1 is SGDLS and CDR2 is YYNGEE.

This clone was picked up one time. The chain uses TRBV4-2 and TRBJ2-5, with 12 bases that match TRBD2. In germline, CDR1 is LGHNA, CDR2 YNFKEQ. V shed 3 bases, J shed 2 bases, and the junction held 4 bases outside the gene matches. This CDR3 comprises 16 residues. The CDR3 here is CASSHSTSGGQETQYF. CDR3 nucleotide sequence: TGTGCCAGCAGCCATTCAACTAGCGGGGGGCAAGAGACCCAGTACTTC.

CDR3 region: CASSLGGQETQYF. CDR3 DNA: TGTGCCAGCAGCTTAGGAGGCCAAGAGACCCAGTACTTC. This chain connects TRBV11-3 to TRBJ2-5; D call uncertain. This CDR3 is built from 13 residues. Trimming removed 1 base at V and 1 base at J, with 4 bases between. Germline V lookup: CDR1 SGHNT, CDR2 YENEEA.

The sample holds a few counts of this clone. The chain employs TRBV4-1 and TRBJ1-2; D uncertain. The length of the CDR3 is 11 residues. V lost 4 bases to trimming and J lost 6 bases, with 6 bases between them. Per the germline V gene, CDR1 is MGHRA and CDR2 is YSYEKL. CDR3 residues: CASSRSDGYTF. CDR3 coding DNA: TGCGCCAGCAGCCGTTCGGATGGCTACACCTTC.

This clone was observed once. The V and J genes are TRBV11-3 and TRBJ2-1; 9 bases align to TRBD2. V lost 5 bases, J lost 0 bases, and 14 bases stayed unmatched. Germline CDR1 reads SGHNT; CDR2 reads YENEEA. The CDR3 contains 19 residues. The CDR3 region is CASSPGWVAGVYSYNEQFF. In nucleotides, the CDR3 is TGTGCCAGCAGCCCCGGATGGGTAGCGGGAGTATACTCCTACAATGAGCAGTTCTTC.

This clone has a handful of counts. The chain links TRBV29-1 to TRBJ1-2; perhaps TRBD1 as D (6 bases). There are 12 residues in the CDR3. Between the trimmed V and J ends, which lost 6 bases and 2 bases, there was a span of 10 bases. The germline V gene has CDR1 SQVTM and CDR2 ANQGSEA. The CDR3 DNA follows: TGCAGCGTGGGGGACACCAACTATGGCTACACCTTC. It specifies CSVGDTNYGYTF.

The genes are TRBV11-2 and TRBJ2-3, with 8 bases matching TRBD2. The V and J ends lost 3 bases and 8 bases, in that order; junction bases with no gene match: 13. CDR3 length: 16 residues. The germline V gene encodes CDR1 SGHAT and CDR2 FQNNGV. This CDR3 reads CASSLTGTRAPGTQYF. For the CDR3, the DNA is TGTGCCAGCAGCTTGACCGGGACTAGGGCCCCAGGTACGCAGTATTTT.

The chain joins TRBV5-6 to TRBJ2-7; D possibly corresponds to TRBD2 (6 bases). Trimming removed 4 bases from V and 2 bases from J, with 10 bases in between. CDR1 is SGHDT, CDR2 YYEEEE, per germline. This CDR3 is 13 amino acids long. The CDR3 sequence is CASSPAGTYEQYV. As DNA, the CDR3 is TGTGCCAGCAGCCCGGCGGGAACCTACGAGCAGTACGTC.

This chain's CDR3 is CASSYRGLAGQPVGELFF. The CDR3 DNA reads TGTGCCAGCAGCTACCGCGGACTAGCGGGTCAACCGGTCGGGGAGCTGTTTTTT. The chain uses TRBV7-3 and TRBJ2-2; 11 bases agree with TRBD2. There are 18 residues in the CDR3. Looked up from germline, CDR1 is SGHTA and CDR2 is FQGTGA. The V gene end was trimmed by 4 bases and the J gene end by 7 bases; junction bases not matched to a gene: 14.

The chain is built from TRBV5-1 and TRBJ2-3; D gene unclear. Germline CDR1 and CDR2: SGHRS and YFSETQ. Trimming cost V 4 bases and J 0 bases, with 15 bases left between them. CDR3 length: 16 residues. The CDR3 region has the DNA TGCGCCAGCAGCGATGGGTCTAGGCTTAGCACAGATACGCAGTATTTT. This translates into CASSDGSRLSTDTQYF. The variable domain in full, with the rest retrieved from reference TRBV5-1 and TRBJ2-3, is KAGVTQTPRYLIKTRGQQVTLSCSPISGHRSVSWYQQTPGQGLQFLFEYFSETQRNKGNFPGRFSGRQFSNSRSEMNVSTLELGDSALYLCASSDGSRLSTDTQYFGPGTRLTVL.

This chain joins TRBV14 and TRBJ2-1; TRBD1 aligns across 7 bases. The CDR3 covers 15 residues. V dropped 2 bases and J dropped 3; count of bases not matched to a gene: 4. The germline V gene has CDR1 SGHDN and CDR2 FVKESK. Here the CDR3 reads CASSQRAGGYNEQFF. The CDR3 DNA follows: TGTGCCAGCAGCCAAAGGGCAGGGGGCTACAATGAGCAGTTCTTC.

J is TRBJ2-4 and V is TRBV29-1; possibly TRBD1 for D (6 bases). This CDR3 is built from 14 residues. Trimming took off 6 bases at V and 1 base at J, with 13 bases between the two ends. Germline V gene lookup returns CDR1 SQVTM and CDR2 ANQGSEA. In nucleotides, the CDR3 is TGCAGCGTAACAGGGATCGAGGCCAAAAACATTCAGTACTTC. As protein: CSVTGIEAKNIQYF.

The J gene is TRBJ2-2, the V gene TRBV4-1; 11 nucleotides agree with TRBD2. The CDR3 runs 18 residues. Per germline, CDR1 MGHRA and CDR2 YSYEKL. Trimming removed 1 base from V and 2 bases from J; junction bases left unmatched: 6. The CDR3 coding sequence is TGCGCCAGCAGCCAAGCGGCGCTAGCGGGAGGAAACACCGGGGAGCTGTTTTTT. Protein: CASSQAALAGGNTGELFF.

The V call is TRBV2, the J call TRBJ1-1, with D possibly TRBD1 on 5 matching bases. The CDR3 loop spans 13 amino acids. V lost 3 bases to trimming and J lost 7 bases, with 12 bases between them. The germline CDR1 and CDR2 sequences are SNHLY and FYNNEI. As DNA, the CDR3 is TGTGCCAGCAGTGAGAGGGGAGGAGGTGAAGCTTTCTTT. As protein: CASSERGGGEAFF.

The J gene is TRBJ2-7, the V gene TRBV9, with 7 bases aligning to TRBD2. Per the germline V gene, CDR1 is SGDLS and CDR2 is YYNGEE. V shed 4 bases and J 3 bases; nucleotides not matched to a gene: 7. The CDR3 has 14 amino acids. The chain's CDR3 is CASSPREGLYEQYF. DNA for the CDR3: TGTGCCAGCAGCCCCAGGGAGGGCCTCTACGAGCAGTACTTC.

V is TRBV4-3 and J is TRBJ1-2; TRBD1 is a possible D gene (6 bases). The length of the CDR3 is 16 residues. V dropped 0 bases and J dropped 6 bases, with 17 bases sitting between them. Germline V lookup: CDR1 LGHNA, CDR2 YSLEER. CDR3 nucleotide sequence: TGCGCCAGCAGCCAAGATATCCCTGGGACAAAAGATGGCTACACCTTC. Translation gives CASSQDIPGTKDGYTF.

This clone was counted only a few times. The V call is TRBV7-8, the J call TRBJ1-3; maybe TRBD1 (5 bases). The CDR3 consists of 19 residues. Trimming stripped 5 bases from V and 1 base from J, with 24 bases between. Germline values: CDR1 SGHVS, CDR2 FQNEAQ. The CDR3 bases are TGTGCCAGCAGCCACCCGATGGGGGGTTCTTACCTATCTGGAAACACCATATATTTT. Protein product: CASSHPMGGSYLSGNTIYF.

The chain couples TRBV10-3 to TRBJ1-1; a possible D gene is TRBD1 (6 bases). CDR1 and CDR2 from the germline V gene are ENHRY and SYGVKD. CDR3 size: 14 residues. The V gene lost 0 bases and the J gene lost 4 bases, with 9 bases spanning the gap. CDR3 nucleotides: TGTGCCATCAGTGAGTCGCAGGGGTCCACTGAAGCTTTCTTT. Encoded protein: CAISESQGSTEAFF.